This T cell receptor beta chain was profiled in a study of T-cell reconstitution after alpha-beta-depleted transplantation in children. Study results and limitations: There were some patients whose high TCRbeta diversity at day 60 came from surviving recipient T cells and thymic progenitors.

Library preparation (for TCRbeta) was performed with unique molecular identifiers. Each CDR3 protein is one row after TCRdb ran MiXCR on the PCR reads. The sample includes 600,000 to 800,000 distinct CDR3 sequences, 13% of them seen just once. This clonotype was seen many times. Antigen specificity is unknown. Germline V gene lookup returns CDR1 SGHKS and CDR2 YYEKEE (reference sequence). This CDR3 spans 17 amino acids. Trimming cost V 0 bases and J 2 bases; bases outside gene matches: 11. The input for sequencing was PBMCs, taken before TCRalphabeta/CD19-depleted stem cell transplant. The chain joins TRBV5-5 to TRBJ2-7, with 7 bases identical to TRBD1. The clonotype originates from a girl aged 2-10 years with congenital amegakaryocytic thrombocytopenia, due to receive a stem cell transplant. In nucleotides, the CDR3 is TGTGCCAGCAGCTTGGTCCCCGTTTGGACAGGCACCTACGAGCAGTACTTC. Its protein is CASSLVPVWTGTYEQYF.